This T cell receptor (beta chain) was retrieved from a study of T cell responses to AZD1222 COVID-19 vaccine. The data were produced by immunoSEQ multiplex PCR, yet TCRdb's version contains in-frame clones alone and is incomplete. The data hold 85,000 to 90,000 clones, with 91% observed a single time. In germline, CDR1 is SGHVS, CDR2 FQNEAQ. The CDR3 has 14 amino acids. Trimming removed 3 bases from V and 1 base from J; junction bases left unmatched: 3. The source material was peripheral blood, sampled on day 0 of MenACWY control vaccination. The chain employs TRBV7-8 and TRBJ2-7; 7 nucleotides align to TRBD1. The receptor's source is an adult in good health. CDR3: CASSLPGQSYEQYF. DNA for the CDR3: TGTGCCAGCAGCTTGCCGGGACAGTCCTACGAGCAGTACTTC.